This record concerns one T cell receptor beta chain sequence. The target antigen is unknown. This sample was taken from a study of graft-versus-host responses after intestinal transplantation. General study points: GvH clone levels peaked in circulation, and this peak was associated with early post-transplant HvG declines.

CDR1 and CDR2 (germline): MGHDK, SYGVNS. The CDR3 is 13 residues long. V dropped 0 bases and J dropped 6 bases, with 3 bases sitting between them. Clones were read by immunoSEQ multiplex PCR, and TCRdb kept only the in-frame ones, dropping some. The table shows approximately 110,000 clones, with more than 90% occurring only once. Material: unstimulated CD4+ T cells sorted from spleen or lymph node cells, obtained before transplant. The clonotype originates from a human donor who was the organ donor for an intestinal transplant. The V and J genes are TRBV25-1 and TRBJ1-6, with D unclear. CDR3: CASSEYSNSPLHF. The CDR3 region has the DNA TGTGCCAGCAGTGAATATTCTAATTCACCCCTCCACTTT.